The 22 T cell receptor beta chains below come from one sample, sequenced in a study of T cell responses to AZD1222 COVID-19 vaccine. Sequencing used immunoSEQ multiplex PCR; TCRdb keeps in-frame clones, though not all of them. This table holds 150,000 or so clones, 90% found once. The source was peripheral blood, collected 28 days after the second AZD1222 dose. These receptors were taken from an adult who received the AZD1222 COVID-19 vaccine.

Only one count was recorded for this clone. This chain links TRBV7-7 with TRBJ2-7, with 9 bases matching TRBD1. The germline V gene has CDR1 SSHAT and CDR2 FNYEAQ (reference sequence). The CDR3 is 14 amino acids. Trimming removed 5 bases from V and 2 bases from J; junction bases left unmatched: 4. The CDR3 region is CASSDRQGAYEQYF. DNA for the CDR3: TGTGCCAGCAGCGATAGACAGGGGGCCTACGAGCAGTACTTC.

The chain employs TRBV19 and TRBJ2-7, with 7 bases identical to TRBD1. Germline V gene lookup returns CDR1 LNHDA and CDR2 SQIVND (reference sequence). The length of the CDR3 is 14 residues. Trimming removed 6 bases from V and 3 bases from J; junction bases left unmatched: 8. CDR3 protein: CASSNRGMIYEQYF. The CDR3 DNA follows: TGTGCCAGTAGCAACAGGGGTATGATCTACGAGCAGTACTTC.

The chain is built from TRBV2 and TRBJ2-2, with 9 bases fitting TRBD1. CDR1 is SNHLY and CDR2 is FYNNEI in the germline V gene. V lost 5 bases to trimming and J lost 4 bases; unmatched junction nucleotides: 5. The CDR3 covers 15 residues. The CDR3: CASSNRGRSTGELFF. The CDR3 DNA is TGTGCCAGCAGTAACAGGGGGCGCAGCACCGGGGAGCTGTTTTTT.

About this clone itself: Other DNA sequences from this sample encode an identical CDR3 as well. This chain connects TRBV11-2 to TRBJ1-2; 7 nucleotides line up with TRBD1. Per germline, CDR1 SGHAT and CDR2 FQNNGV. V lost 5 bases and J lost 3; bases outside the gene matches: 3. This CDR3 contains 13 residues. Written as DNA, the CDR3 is TGTGCCAGCAGCCCAGGACAGGACTATGGCTACACCTTC. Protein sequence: CASSPGQDYGYTF.

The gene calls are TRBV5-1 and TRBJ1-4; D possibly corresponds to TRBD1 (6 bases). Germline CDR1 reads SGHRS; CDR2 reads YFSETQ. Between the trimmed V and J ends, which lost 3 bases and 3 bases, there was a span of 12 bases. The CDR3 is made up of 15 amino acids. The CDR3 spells CASSYTGAPNEKLFF. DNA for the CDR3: TGCGCCAGCAGCTACACGGGGGCGCCTAATGAAAAACTGTTTTTT.

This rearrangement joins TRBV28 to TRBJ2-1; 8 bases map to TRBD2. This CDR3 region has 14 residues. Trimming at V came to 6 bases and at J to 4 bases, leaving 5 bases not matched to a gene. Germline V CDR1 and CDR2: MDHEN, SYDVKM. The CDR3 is CASRSGSLYNEQFF. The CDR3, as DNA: TGTGCCAGCAGAAGCGGGAGCCTATACAATGAGCAGTTCTTC.

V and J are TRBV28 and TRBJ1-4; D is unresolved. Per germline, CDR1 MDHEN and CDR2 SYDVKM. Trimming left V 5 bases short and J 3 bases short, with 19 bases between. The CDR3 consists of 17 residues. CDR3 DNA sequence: TGTGCCAGCAGTCATCGCCCGGGTGGAGTGCCTAATGAAAAACTGTTTTTT. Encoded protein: CASSHRPGGVPNEKLFF.

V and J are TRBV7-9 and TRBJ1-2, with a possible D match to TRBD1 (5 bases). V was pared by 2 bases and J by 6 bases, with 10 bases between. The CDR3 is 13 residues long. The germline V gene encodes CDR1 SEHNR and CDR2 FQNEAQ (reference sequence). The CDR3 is CASSLKAGNGYTF. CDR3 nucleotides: TGTGCCAGCAGCTTAAAGGCAGGGAATGGCTACACCTTC.

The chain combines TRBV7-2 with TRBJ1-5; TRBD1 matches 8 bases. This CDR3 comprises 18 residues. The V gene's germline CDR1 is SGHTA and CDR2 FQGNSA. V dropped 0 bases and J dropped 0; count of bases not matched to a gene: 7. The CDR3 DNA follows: TGTGCCAGCAGCTTAGCGGGACAGGCATTTTATAGCAATCAGCCCCAGCATTTT. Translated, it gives CASSLAGQAFYSNQPQHF.

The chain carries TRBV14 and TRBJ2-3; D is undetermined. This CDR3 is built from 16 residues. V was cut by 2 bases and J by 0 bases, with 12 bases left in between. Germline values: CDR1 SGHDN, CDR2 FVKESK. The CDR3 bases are TGTGCCAGCAGCCAATACCGGCTCCTCAGCACAGATACGCAGTATTTT. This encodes CASSQYRLLSTDTQYF.

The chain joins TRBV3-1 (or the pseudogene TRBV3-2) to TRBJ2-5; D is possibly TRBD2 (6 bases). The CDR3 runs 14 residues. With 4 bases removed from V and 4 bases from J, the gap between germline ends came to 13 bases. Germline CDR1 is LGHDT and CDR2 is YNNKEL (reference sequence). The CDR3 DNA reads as TGTGCCAGCAGCCTCGGACTGGGGGGAGAGACCCAGTACTTC. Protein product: CASSLGLGGETQYF.

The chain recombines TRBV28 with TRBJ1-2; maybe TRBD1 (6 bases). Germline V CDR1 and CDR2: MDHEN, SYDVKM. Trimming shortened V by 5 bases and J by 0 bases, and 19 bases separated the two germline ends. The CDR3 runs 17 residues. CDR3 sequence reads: CASSNSGGQGPNYGYTF. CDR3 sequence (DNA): TGTGCCAGCAGTAACTCAGGCGGCCAGGGGCCTAACTATGGCTACACCTTC.

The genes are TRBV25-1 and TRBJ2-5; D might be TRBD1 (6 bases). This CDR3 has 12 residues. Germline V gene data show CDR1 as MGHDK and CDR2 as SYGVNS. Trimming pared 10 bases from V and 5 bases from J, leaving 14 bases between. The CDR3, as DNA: TGTGCCACCGCTACAGGGTTCGAGACCCAGTACTTC. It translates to CATATGFETQYF. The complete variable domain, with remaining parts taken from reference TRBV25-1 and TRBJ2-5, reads EADIYQTPRYLVIGTGKKITLECSQTMGHDKMYWYQQDPGMELHLIHYSYGVNSTEKGDLSSESTVSRIRTEHFPLTLESARPSHTSQYLCATATGFETQYFGPGTRLLVL.

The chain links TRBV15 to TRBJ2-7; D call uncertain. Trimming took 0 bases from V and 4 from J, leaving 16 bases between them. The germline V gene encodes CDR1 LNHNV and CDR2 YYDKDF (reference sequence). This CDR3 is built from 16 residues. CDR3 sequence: CATSRDPPRLGYEQYF. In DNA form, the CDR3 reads TGTGCCACCAGCAGAGATCCCCCCAGGCTCGGATACGAGCAGTACTTC.

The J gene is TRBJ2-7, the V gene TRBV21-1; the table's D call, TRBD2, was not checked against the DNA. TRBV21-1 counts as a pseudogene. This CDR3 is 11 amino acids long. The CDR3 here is CASGRGYEQYF. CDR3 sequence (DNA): TGTGCCAGCGGCAGAGGCTACGAGCAGTACTTC.

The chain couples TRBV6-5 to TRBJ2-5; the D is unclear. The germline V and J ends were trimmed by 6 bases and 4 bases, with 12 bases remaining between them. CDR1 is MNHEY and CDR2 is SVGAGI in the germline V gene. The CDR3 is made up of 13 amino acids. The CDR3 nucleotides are TGTGCCAGCAGCGAGGTACAGCTAGAGACCCAGTACTTC. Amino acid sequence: CASSEVQLETQYF.

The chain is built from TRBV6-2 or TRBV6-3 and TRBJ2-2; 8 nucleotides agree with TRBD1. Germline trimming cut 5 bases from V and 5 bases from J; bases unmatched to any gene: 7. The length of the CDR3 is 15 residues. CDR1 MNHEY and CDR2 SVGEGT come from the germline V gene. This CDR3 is CASSGTGFMTGELFF. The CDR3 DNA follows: TGTGCCAGCAGTGGGACAGGATTCATGACCGGGGAGCTGTTTTTT.

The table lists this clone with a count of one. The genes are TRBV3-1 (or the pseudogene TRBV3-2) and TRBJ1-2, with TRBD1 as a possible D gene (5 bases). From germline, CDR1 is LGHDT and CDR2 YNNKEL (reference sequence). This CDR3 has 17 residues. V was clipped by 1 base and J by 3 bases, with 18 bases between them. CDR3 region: CASSQGRLNGRDYGYTF. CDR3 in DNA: TGTGCCAGCAGCCAAGGTCGCCTGAATGGCAGGGACTATGGCTACACCTTC.

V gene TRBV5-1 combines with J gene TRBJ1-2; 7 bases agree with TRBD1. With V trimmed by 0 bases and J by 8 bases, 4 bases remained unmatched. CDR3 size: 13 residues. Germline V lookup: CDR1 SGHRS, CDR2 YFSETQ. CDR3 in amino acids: CASSLEDRRGYTF. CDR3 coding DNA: TGCGCCAGCAGCTTGGAGGACAGGCGAGGCTACACCTTC.

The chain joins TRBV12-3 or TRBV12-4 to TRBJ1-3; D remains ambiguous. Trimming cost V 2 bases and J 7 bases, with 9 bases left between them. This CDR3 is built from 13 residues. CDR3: CASSLSSGNTIYF. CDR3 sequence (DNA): TGTGCCAGCAGTTTATCATCCGGGAACACCATATATTTT.

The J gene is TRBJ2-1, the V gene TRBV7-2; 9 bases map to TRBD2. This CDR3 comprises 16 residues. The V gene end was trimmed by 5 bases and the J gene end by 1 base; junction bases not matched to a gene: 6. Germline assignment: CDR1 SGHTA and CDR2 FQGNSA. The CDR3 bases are TGTGCCAGCAGCCTGAGACTAGCGGCTTCCTACAATGAGCAGTTCTTC. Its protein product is CASSLRLAASYNEQFF.

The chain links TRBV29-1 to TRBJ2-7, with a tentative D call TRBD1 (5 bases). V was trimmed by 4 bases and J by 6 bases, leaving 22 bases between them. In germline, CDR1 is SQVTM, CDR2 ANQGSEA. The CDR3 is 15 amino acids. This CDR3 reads CSVAPRIQGKLEQYF. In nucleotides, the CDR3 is TGCAGCGTTGCGCCTAGGATCCAGGGTAAGCTCGAGCAGTACTTC.